A single sample is the source of the 23 T cell receptor beta chains below, sequenced in a study of T cells after yellow fever vaccination. One entry per CDR3 protein, called by TCRdb with MiXCR from the 5' RACE reads. In the table there are a few hundred thousand distinct CDR3 sequences, around 13% of which are singletons. The sample in question was CD4+ T cells sorted from PBMCs, obtained 15 days after the yellow fever booster vaccination. The receptors originated from a man aged 18 to 35 who received the YFV17D yellow fever vaccine.

In this sample, this clonotype turned up a few times. CDR3 protein: CASGQAGADTQYF. The CDR3, as DNA: TGTGCTAGTGGCCAGGCCGGGGCAGATACGCAGTATTTT. The gene calls are TRBV12-5 and TRBJ2-3, with D perhaps TRBD2 (5 bases). The V end was cut by 6 bases, the J end by 4 bases, with 11 bases between. Germline assignment: CDR1 LGHNT and CDR2 FRNRAP. The length of the CDR3 is 13 residues.

The V call is TRBV5-1, the J call TRBJ1-2; 10 nucleotides align to TRBD1. CDR3 length equals 15 residues. Germline CDR1 is SGHRS and CDR2 is YFSETQ. V gave up 6 bases and J gave up 11 bases; unmatched junction bases: 16. The CDR3 DNA sequence: TGCGCCAGCACCCTACAAGCCGGGACAGGGGTTCGGTACACCTTC. It specifies CASTLQAGTGVRYTF.

The chain uses TRBV5-5 and TRBJ2-7; D perhaps matches TRBD1 (5 bases). The CDR3 contains 13 residues. V lost 0 bases and J lost 8, with 12 bases in between. The germline gives CDR1 SGHKS, CDR2 YYEKEE (reference sequence). DNA of the CDR3: TGTGCCAGCAGCTTGGCAGTCCGGACACAGCAGTACTTC. It yields the protein CASSLAVRTQQYF.

This chain's CDR3 is CASSQDSGLNEQFF. CDR3 in DNA: TGTGCCAGCAGCCAAGATTCTGGGTTAAATGAGCAGTTCTTC. The chain recombines TRBV3-1 with TRBJ2-1; D not resolved. Deletions cut 0 bases from V and 7 bases from J, with 10 bases between. CDR3 length: 14 amino acids. Germline loops: CDR1 LGHDT, CDR2 YNNKEL (reference sequence).

This clonotype showed up just a few times. V usage is TRBV9 and J usage is TRBJ2-1; D gene unclear. The CDR3 has 14 amino acids. Deletions cut 1 base from V and 5 bases from J, with 10 bases between. Germline assignment: CDR1 SGDLS and CDR2 YYNGEE. This CDR3 reads CASSVSERNNEQFF. CDR3 bases: TGTGCCAGCAGCGTATCGGAGAGAAACAATGAGCAGTTCTTC.

The sample holds many counts of this clonotype. The chain couples TRBV7-8 to TRBJ1-5; the match to TRBD1 covers 8 bases. Trimming cost V 1 base and J 14 bases; bases outside gene matches: 13. CDR3 length: 15 residues. Germline CDR1 is SGHVS and CDR2 is FQNEAQ. CDR3 residues: CASSLGYGQGFSKHF. Written as DNA, the CDR3 is TGTGCCAGCAGCTTAGGGTACGGACAGGGTTTTTCAAAGCATTTT.

This clonotype has at least ten counts. V is TRBV5-1 and J is TRBJ1-2; TRBD1 is a possible D gene (6 bases). CDR3 length: 15 amino acids. Trimming took off 1 base at V and 3 bases at J, with 13 bases between the two ends. Germline CDR1 reads SGHRS; CDR2 reads YFSETQ. The CDR3 here is CASSLIGKGDYGYTF. The CDR3 nucleotides are TGCGCCAGCAGCTTGATCGGGAAGGGGGACTATGGCTACACCTTC.

The chain combines TRBV7-2 with TRBJ1-2; D not resolved. Deletions cut 1 base from V and 4 bases from J, with 13 bases between. The CDR3 runs to 15 residues. Per germline, CDR1 SGHTA and CDR2 FQGNSA. CDR3 protein: CASSLVDRGPYGYTF. CDR3 coding DNA: TGTGCCAGCAGCTTAGTCGACCGCGGGCCCTATGGCTACACCTTC.

Many counts were recorded for this clonotype. The rearrangement links TRBV24-1 to TRBJ1-1; D call uncertain. Looked up from germline, CDR1 is KGHDR and CDR2 is SFDVKD. V lost 3 bases and J 1 base, leaving 11 bases between the germline ends. The CDR3 is 15 amino acids. This chain's CDR3 is CATSDLTRRNTEAFF. The CDR3 DNA is TGTGCCACCAGTGATCTGACCAGGAGGAACACTGAAGCTTTCTTT.

The chain recombines TRBV28 with TRBJ2-4, with D maybe TRBD1 (5 bases). Germline V gives CDR1 MDHEN, CDR2 SYDVKM. The CDR3 length is 14 residues. In DNA form, the CDR3 reads TGTGCTAGTGACAGACGGGTTTCCAAAAACATTCAGTACTTC. This encodes CASDRRVSKNIQYF.

The V call is TRBV12-3 or TRBV12-4, the J call TRBJ2-3; 8 nucleotides match TRBD2. V lost 3 bases and J lost 1; bases outside the gene matches: 6. This CDR3 region has 16 residues. In DNA form, the CDR3 reads TGTGCCAGCAGTTTCCGGGCCGGGGGGGGCACAGATACGCAGTATTTT. Translation: CASSFRAGGGTDTQYF.

This clonotype has just a few counts. This rearrangement joins TRBV20-1 to TRBJ1-5; possibly TRBD1 for D (6 bases). Trimming removed 5 bases from V and 2 bases from J, with 13 bases in between. This CDR3 has 14 residues. The germline gives CDR1 DFQATT, CDR2 SNEGSKA (reference sequence). CDR3 in amino acids: CSAPRGQRNQPQHF. The CDR3 DNA sequence: TGCAGTGCTCCCAGAGGACAGCGCAATCAGCCCCAGCATTTT.

A few counts support this clonotype. This chain links TRBV7-2 with TRBJ1-1; maybe TRBD1 (6 bases). Trimming took off 4 bases at V and 6 bases at J, with 12 bases between the two ends. In germline, CDR1 is SGHTA, CDR2 FQGNSA. The CDR3 sequence is 13 residues long. CDR3: CASSSYTGSEAFF. CDR3 sequence (DNA): TGTGCCAGCAGCTCTTATACAGGGTCTGAAGCTTTCTTT.

This clonotype is a singleton in its sample. The chain employs TRBV29-1 and TRBJ1-2; D gene uncertain. The length of the CDR3 is 11 residues. In germline, CDR1 is SQVTM, CDR2 ANQGSEA. Trimming took 0 bases from V and 7 from J, leaving 6 bases between them. The CDR3 region is CSVEDPGGYTF. The CDR3 region has the DNA TGCAGCGTTGAAGATCCAGGTGGCTACACCTTC.

The chain combines TRBV7-2 with TRBJ1-2; 10 bases map to TRBD1. CDR1 and CDR2 (germline): SGHTA, FQGNSA. Trimming cost V 1 base and J 8 bases; bases outside gene matches: 10. The CDR3 is 16 amino acids. The CDR3 spells CASSLVATGGAGGYTF. The CDR3 nucleotides are TGTGCCAGCAGCTTAGTGGCGACAGGGGGCGCCGGCGGCTACACCTTC.

Only a few counts were recorded for this clonotype. In DNA form, the CDR3 reads TGTGCCAGCAGTCCGGGTACTTCGGGGGAGACCCAGTACTTC. This sequence encodes CASSPGTSGETQYF. V usage is TRBV2 and J usage is TRBJ2-5, with a weak D call TRBD2 (5 bases). The CDR3 contains 14 residues. Germline V gene data show CDR1 as SNHLY and CDR2 as FYNNEI. Trimming took off 5 bases at V and 5 bases at J, with 15 bases between the two ends.

This clonotype was counted between two and nine times. This chain links TRBV7-2 with TRBJ2-7; tentatively, D is TRBD2 (5 bases). This CDR3 contains 16 residues. CDR1 and CDR2 (germline): SGHTA, FQGNSA. Trimming removed 2 bases from V and 3 bases from J, with 17 bases in between. CDR3 sequence: CASSLTGLAQRYEQYF. The CDR3 DNA sequence: TGTGCCAGCAGCTTAACGGGGTTAGCCCAGCGCTACGAGCAGTACTTC.

V usage is TRBV7-8 and J usage is TRBJ1-3; no clear D. Looked up from germline, CDR1 is SGHVS and CDR2 is FQNEAQ. The ends were cut back, 5 bases at V and 3 bases at J, with 20 bases in the middle. The CDR3 sequence is 17 residues long. In nucleotides, the CDR3 is TGTGCCAGCAGCCCCCCTATGGGAGTCACGGGTGGAAACACCATATATTTT. As protein: CASSPPMGVTGGNTIYF.

This clonotype was seen a handful of times. V usage is TRBV7-9 and J usage is TRBJ1-3; D is unresolved. The CDR3 contains 19 residues. Trimming shortened V by 1 base and J by 0 bases, and 19 bases separated the two germline ends. CDR1 SEHNR and CDR2 FQNEAQ come from the germline V gene (reference sequence). The CDR3 here is CASSLDPLGRRSSGNTIYF. CDR3 nucleotide sequence: TGTGCCAGCAGCTTAGATCCCCTCGGACGTCGAAGCTCTGGAAACACCATATATTTT.

The V call is TRBV7-9, the J call TRBJ1-2; unclear D gene. CDR1 and CDR2 from the germline V gene are SEHNR and FQNEAQ (reference sequence). Trimming left V 3 bases short and J 3 bases short, with 8 bases between. CDR3 length equals 13 residues. The CDR3 region has the DNA TGTGCCAGCAGCTTCACGGGAGACTATGGCTACACCTTC. Translating it yields CASSFTGDYGYTF.

Ten or more counts support this clonotype. The chain uses TRBV20-1 and TRBJ1-1, with TRBD1 as a possible D gene (5 bases). V was shortened by 1 base and J by 4 bases, with 13 bases between the two germline ends. This CDR3 region has 14 residues. CDR1 DFQATT and CDR2 SNEGSKA come from the germline V gene (reference sequence). CDR3 nucleotide sequence: TGCAGTGCTAGAGGAAGCAGGGCTGGCACTGAAGCTTTCTTT. As protein: CSARGSRAGTEAFF.

This clonotype was observed many times. CDR3 region: CASSSGQNNEKLFF. The CDR3 coding sequence is TGTGCCAGCAGCTCGGGACAAAATAATGAAAAACTGTTTTTT. This chain connects TRBV5-4 to TRBJ1-4; TRBD1 is a possible D gene (6 bases). The CDR3 runs 14 residues. Germline V gene data show CDR1 as SGHNT and CDR2 as YYREEE (reference sequence). Trimming removed 3 bases at V and 4 bases at J, with 10 bases between. Full variable domain (remainder filled in from reference TRBV5-4 and TRBJ1-4): ETGVTQSPTHLIKTRGQQVTLRCSSQSGHNTVSWYQQALGQGPQFIFQYYREEENGRGNFPPRFSGLQFPNYSSELNVNALELDDSALYLCASSSGQNNEKLFFGSGTQLSVL.

This clonotype is termed medium-sized. This chain links TRBV10-3 with TRBJ2-3; D tentatively fits TRBD1 or TRBD2 (5 bases each). CDR1 ENHRY and CDR2 SYGVKD come from the germline V gene. This CDR3 has 15 residues. Trimming pared 3 bases from V and 3 bases from J, leaving 13 bases between. The CDR3 nucleotides read TGTGCCATCAGTGACCCCGGGACCCGAACAGATACGCAGTATTTT. Translating it yields CAISDPGTRTDTQYF.